These T cell receptor beta chains were read from a single sample in a study of cytomegalovirus exposure and HLA in healthy donors. Clones were read by immunoSEQ multiplex PCR, and TCRdb kept only the in-frame ones, dropping some. The sample has 200,000 or so clones, roughly 80% seen once. Specimen: PBMCs. These receptors were collected from a woman aged 40 to 50 in good health and CMV-seronegative. The conserved cysteine and the conserved F or W are not part of the CDR3 here.

CDR3: ASHGQGYEKLF
J: TRBJ1-4
V: TRBV19

CDR3: ASSQIAGTNEQF
J: TRBJ2-1
V: TRBV4-1

CDR3: ASSEVPNTEAF
J: TRBJ1-1
V: TRBV6-1

CDR3: ASSIPGLAYEQY
J: TRBJ2-7
V: TRBV19

CDR3: AWSRLAGGRSEQY
J: TRBJ2-7
V: TRBV30

CDR3: ASSIGVPGEQY
J: TRBJ2-7
V: TRBV19

CDR3: ASSQPTAGSEQY
J: NA
V: TRBV4-1

CDR3: ATGKTEAF
J: TRBJ1-1
V: TRBV6-6

CDR3: AIHRDTGELF
J: TRBJ2-2
V: TRBV2

CDR3: ASTPGDREGPGLT
J: TRBJ2-6
V: TRBV28

CDR3: ASSLGASGTNEQF
J: TRBJ2-1
V: TRBV7-9

CDR3: ASSLAGGPVGQY
J: TRBJ2-7
V: TRBV5-4

CDR3: ASSKAYDGTFYEQY
J: TRBJ2-7
V: TRBV21-1

CDR3: ASSSGQGARGYT
J: TRBJ1-2
V: TRBV6-6

CDR3: ASSARPRQLNYGYT
J: TRBJ1-2
V: TRBV9

CDR3: ASSLTSGYNEQF
J: TRBJ2-1
V: TRBV7-3

CDR3: ASSFTSGFYEQF
J: TRBJ2-1
V: TRBV5-1